The T cell receptor (beta chain) described here comes from a study of T cell responses to AZD1222 COVID-19 vaccine. Comments on this clone: The target antigen is unknown.

The protocol was immunoSEQ multiplex PCR, while the TCRdb copy is restricted to in-frame clones and leaves out a portion. The sample consists of about 78,000 clones, roughly 80% of them appearing once. V lost 12 bases to trimming and J lost 7 bases; unmatched junction nucleotides: 11. This CDR3 comprises 12 residues. The germline V gene has CDR1 KGHDR and CDR2 SFDVKD. Overall study findings and caveats: Only a handful of people who got AZD1222 tested seropositive at baseline.

The sequence came from an adult in good health. This sequence joins TRBV24-1 and TRBJ2-7, with TRBD1 matching 7 bases. Sequencing was performed on peripheral blood, taken on day 0 of AZD1222 vaccination. The CDR3 spells CAPGQQGEEQYF. Here the CDR3 DNA reads TGTGCCCCCGGTCAGCAGGGGGAAGAGCAGTACTTC.